The 16 T cell receptor beta chains listed next were all sequenced from one sample in a study of blood T cell repertoires in COVID-19. Only in-frame clones appear in the TCRdb table, and some are missing; sequencing was by immunoSEQ multiplex PCR. This repertoire shows about 8,300 clones, 88% found once; its top ten account for about 9.8%. Material: peripheral blood. Receptor source: a human donor in a cohort sampled during active COVID-19.

The chain joins TRBV5-6 to TRBJ2-3; D ambiguous. CDR3 length: 11 residues. V was clipped by 3 bases and J by 5 bases, with 4 bases between them. Germline CDR1 and CDR2: SGHDT and YYEEEE. The chain's CDR3 is CASSSLDTQYF. In nucleotides, the CDR3 is TGTGCCAGCAGCTCACTAGATACGCAGTATTTT.

The chain combines TRBV19 with TRBJ2-7, with 9 bases identical to TRBD2. Germline V gene data show CDR1 as LNHDA and CDR2 as SQIVND (reference sequence). The CDR3 runs 15 residues. V gave up 2 bases and J gave up 4 bases; unmatched junction bases: 6. The DNA of the CDR3 is TGTGCCAGTAGTATAAACCTAGCGGGATCATACGAGCAGTACTTC. It codes for CASSINLAGSYEQYF.

The table lists this clone with a count of one. The chain joins TRBV3-1 (or the pseudogene TRBV3-2) to TRBJ2-5; 8 nucleotides match TRBD2. Germline CDR1 and CDR2: LGHDT and YNNKEL (reference sequence). V shed 1 base and J 5 bases; nucleotides not matched to a gene: 9. This CDR3 has 16 residues. CDR3 sequence reads: CASSQGAGGGIETQYF. In DNA, the CDR3 is TGTGCCAGCAGCCAAGGGGCGGGAGGAGGGATCGAGACCCAGTACTTC.

This clone was seen just once. V and J are TRBV19 and TRBJ2-5, with D possibly matching TRBD2 (5 bases). This CDR3 region has 11 residues. V was pared by 10 bases and J by 4 bases, with 10 bases between. Per the germline V gene, CDR1 is LNHDA and CDR2 is SQIVND (reference sequence). The chain's CDR3 is CAIGRGETQYF. CDR3 bases: TGTGCCATTGGCCGGGGAGAGACCCAGTACTTC.

V and J are TRBV3-1 (or the pseudogene TRBV3-2) and TRBJ2-4; a possible D gene is TRBD1 (6 bases). The V gene lost 0 bases and the J gene lost 0 bases, with 18 bases spanning the gap. The CDR3 is 19 amino acids. In germline, CDR1 is LGHDT, CDR2 YNNKEL (reference sequence). CDR3 sequence (DNA): TGTGCCAGCAGCCAAGATGATAGCCGAGAAGGGGGAGCCAAAAACATTCAGTACTTC. Encoded protein: CASSQDDSREGGAKNIQYF.

CDR3 nucleotides: TGTGCCAGCAGCTTCCGGCGGCTGCAAGAGACCCAGTACTTC. This translates into CASSFRRLQETQYF. The V call is TRBV5-5, the J call TRBJ2-5; D gene unclear. Looked up from germline, CDR1 is SGHKS and CDR2 is YYEKEE (reference sequence). With 2 bases removed from V and 2 bases from J, the gap between germline ends came to 10 bases. The CDR3 covers 14 residues.

This clone was seen once. The chain combines TRBV6-2 or TRBV6-3 with TRBJ2-2; D unclear. Germline V gene data show CDR1 as MNHEY and CDR2 as SVGEGT. With 6 bases removed from V and 6 bases from J, the gap between germline ends came to 11 bases. This CDR3 is 13 amino acids long. The DNA of the CDR3 is TGTGCCAGCAGCCCCCTCAGGTCCGGGGAGCTGTTTTTT. Translated, it gives CASSPLRSGELFF.

V usage is TRBV16 and J usage is TRBJ1-6; TRBD1 might be the D (6 bases). Trimming cost V 0 bases and J 5 bases, with 11 bases left between them. This CDR3 has 16 amino acids. Per germline, CDR1 KGHSY and CDR2 FQNENV. The CDR3 spells CASSQSLGDNNSPLHF. CDR3 nucleotide sequence: TGTGCCAGCAGCCAATCGCTGGGGGACAATAATTCACCCCTCCACTTT.

The rearrangement links TRBV5-6 to TRBJ1-6; the match to TRBD1 covers 8 bases. The germline V gene encodes CDR1 SGHDT and CDR2 YYEEEE. The V segment lost 2 bases and the J segment 10 bases; nucleotides outside the gene matches: 5. The CDR3 covers 14 residues. CDR3 sequence: CASSFGQGGSPLHF. The DNA of the CDR3 is TGTGCCAGCAGCTTTGGACAGGGAGGCTCACCCCTCCACTTT.

The V and J genes are TRBV19 and TRBJ2-7, with 12 positions matching TRBD1. Trimming removed 5 bases from V and 5 bases from J; junction bases left unmatched: 7. The germline CDR1 and CDR2 sequences are LNHDA and SQIVND (reference sequence). There are 15 residues in the CDR3. CDR3 DNA sequence: TGTGCCAGTAGTGCTACCGGGACAGGGGGCCACGAGCAGTACTTC. Protein sequence: CASSATGTGGHEQYF.

V is TRBV10-2 and J is TRBJ2-7; 9 nucleotides align to TRBD2. V shed 7 bases and J 4 bases; nucleotides not matched to a gene: 11. The CDR3 extends over 15 amino acids. CDR1 and CDR2 (germline): WSHSY, SAAADI. The CDR3 region has the DNA TGCGCCAGCAAAGGACTAGCGAGAGGAGGTTACGAGCAGTACTTC. Residues: CASKGLARGGYEQYF.

The chain combines TRBV6-5 with TRBJ1-6, with D unclear. The V and J ends lost 1 base and 10 bases respectively, with 17 bases between them. CDR3 size: 16 residues. From germline, CDR1 is MNHEY and CDR2 SVGAGI. As DNA, the CDR3 is TGTGCCAGCAGTTACTTCGCGTTTGGGCTTGGATCACCCCTCCACTTT. Its translation is CASSYFAFGLGSPLHF.

The rearrangement joins TRBV5-1 to TRBJ2-5; perhaps TRBD1 as D (6 bases). From germline, CDR1 is SGHRS and CDR2 YFSETQ. V was shortened by 4 bases and J by 5 bases, with 9 bases between the two germline ends. The CDR3 has 12 amino acids. CDR3 nucleotides: TGCGCCAGCAGCCCGCAGGGGGAGACCCAGTACTTC. As protein: CASSPQGETQYF.

The rearrangement uses TRBV10-3 and TRBJ2-3; 11 bases are shared with TRBD2. CDR3 length: 15 amino acids. The ends lost 4 bases at V and 0 bases at J; junction bases unmatched: 0. The germline gives CDR1 ENHRY, CDR2 SYGVKD. The CDR3, as DNA: TGTGCCATCAGTGGACTAGCGGGGAGCACAGATACGCAGTATTTT. Its protein is CAISGLAGSTDTQYF.

The CDR3 region is CASSDPKWDRGFDEQFF. The CDR3 DNA sequence: TGTGCCAGCAGTGACCCGAAATGGGACAGGGGGTTCGATGAGCAGTTCTTC. The chain has TRBV25-1 and TRBJ2-1, with 11 bases lining up with TRBD1. From germline, CDR1 is MGHDK and CDR2 SYGVNS. CDR3 length: 17 residues. V lost 3 bases to trimming and J lost 8 bases; unmatched junction nucleotides: 12.

The CDR3 nucleotides are TGCGCCAGCAGTCCTAGCGGCAACACCGGGGAGCTGTTTTTT. As protein: CASSPSGNTGELFF. The chain links TRBV23-1 to TRBJ2-2; 7 nucleotides match TRBD2. TRBV23-1 is an ORF; its function is uncertain. This CDR3 contains 14 residues. After removal of 4 bases from V and 2 bases from J, the junction contained 1 base not matched to a gene.